Detailed here is one T cell receptor (beta chain). Libraries were prepared by immunoSEQ multiplex PCR; TCRdb keeps only in-frame clonotypes and omits some of them. The table includes some 56,000 clones, 86% detected once. Germline assignment: CDR1 SGHNT and CDR2 YENEEA. The J segment lost 0 bases and the V segment lost 5 bases, leaving 3 bases of the junction unmatched. CDR3 size: 14 residues. This record comes from a study of blood T cell repertoires in COVID-19. Across the whole study: Sites in the United States, Italy and Spain provided acute and convalescent COVID-19 samples.

The material sequenced was peripheral blood. The TCR sequence derives from an elderly woman with acute or convalescent COVID-19. This chain uses TRBV11-3 with TRBJ1-1; TRBD1 matches 7 bases. CDR3 in amino acids: CASSTGQVNTEAFF. CDR3 nucleotide sequence: TGTGCCAGCAGCACAGGACAGGTGAACACTGAAGCTTTCTTT.